This TCR beta chain came from a study of shared clonotypes between healthy human individuals. The overall study: Sampling drew on donors who were a couple of women and three men aged 18 to 49.

The CDR3 has 14 amino acids. V was clipped by 0 bases and J by 4 bases, with 9 bases between them. Germline V lookup: CDR1 ENHRY, CDR2 SYGVKD. Study-wide findings and caveats: Generally, naive subsets came out with larger estimated richness than memory subsets. Sampling involved blood alone; tissue repertoires likely differ.

This clone was seen more than once but under ten times. Its matching antigen is unknown. Cells designated naive CD8 were CD45RO-negative and were positively selected for CCR7, with terminally differentiated effector memory CD45RA+ cells excluded. Replicate sorted-subset PCRs were loaded with roughly 200 ng DNA, 31,000 or so T cell genomes. TCRdb's table, derived via immunoSEQ multiplex PCR, lists solely in-frame clones and lacks some. The sample holds millions of clones, about 93% seen once. Input material: naive CD8+ T cells from PBMCs. This sequence joins TRBV10-3 and TRBJ1-2; D not certain. The clonotype originates from a young man in good health. Some clones in this sample may be carry-over from other donors' samples. The CDR3 bases are TGTGCCATCAGTGAGTCTGTAGGGATCTATGGCTACACCTTC. It encodes CAISESVGIYGYTF.